The rows below give T cell receptor beta chains drawn from one sample of a study of CD8+ T cells in alopecia areata. Here immunoSEQ multiplex PCR was the method, and the copy in TCRdb shows in-frame clones only, minus some. Found here are 100,000 to 150,000 clones, roughly three fifths of them singletons; the top ten hold roughly 4.8%. Specimen: CD4+ T cells sorted from blood, collected at week 0. The receptor set was obtained from a human donor with alopecia areata. The CDR3 runs from the conserved cysteine through the conserved F or W. A D gene is named only where the DNA matches it firmly. The size field is filled for only some rows; it gives once, few, many or a size class.

clone size	V gene	D gene	J gene	CDR3 length	CDR3 protein	CDR3 DNA
.	TRBV27	TRBD2	TRBJ2-3	14	CASTSGMFTDTQYF	TGTGCCAGCACTAGCGGGATGTTCACAGATACGCAGTATTTT
few	TRBV5-4	TRBD2	TRBJ2-3	14	CASSLGLIADTQYF	TGTGCCAGCAGCCTGGGACTAATCGCAGATACGCAGTATTTT
few	TRBV7-8	.	TRBJ1-6	16	CASSPQRRDYNSPLHF	TGTGCCAGCAGCCCTCAAAGGAGAGACTATAATTCACCCCTCCACTTT
.	TRBV30	.	TRBJ2-4	14	CAWGMGDYRNIQYF	TGTGCCTGGGGGATGGGAGACTACCGAAACATTCAGTACTTC
.	TRBV18	.	TRBJ1-1	14	CASSPPGEGTEAFF	TGTGCCAGCTCACCACCGGGGGAGGGCACTGAAGCTTTCTTT
.	TRBV7-2	.	TRBJ2-1	13	CASSSRVVNEQFF	TGTGCCAGCAGCTCCCGCGTTGTCAATGAGCAGTTCTTC
.	TRBV7-8	.	TRBJ2-3	17	CASSSTYGGLRTDTQYF	TGTGCCAGCAGCTCCACCTACGGGGGGCTTCGCACAGATACGCAGTATTTT
few	TRBV4-1	TRBD1	TRBJ2-6	14	CASSQPGQGNVLTF	TGCGCCAGCAGCCAACCGGGACAGGGCAACGTCCTGACTTTC
few	TRBV5-4	TRBD1	TRBJ2-5	14	CASSQPGQGETQYF	TGTGCCAGCAGCCAACCGGGACAGGGGGAGACCCAGTACTTC
.	TRBV6-1	TRBD1	TRBJ1-4	13	CASETLDRVKLFF	TGTGCCAGTGAGACCTTAGACAGGGTGAAACTGTTTTTT
.	TRBV5-1	.	TRBJ2-7	15	CASSTVGGGSGEQYF	TGCGCCAGCAGCACGGTGGGTGGAGGATCTGGCGAGCAGTACTTC
.	TRBV27	.	TRBJ2-7	14	CASSLRGGEGEQYF	TGTGCCAGCAGTTTACGGGGAGGCGAGGGCGAGCAGTACTTC
few	TRBV19	.	TRBJ2-7	15	CASSKGRTGKDEQYF	TGTGCCAGTAGTAAGGGACGGACTGGGAAGGACGAGCAGTACTTC
.	TRBV11-2	TRBD2	TRBJ2-2	16	CASSPTSALNTGELFF	TGTGCCAGCAGCCCGACTAGCGCGCTGAACACCGGGGAGCTGTTTTTT
.	TRBV7-9	.	TRBJ2-5	15	CASSFGQTTQETQYF	TGTGCCAGCAGCTTCGGCCAGACTACTCAAGAGACCCAGTACTTC
.	TRBV4-3	.	TRBJ2-1	15	CASSQGLGRNNEQFF	TGCGCCAGCAGCCAAGGACTAGGGAGAAACAATGAGCAGTTCTTC